This T cell receptor (beta chain) was identified in a study of control samples from healthy donors and cancer patients (dated by TCRdb to the early 2020s). Note on this clone: The clone's antigen remains unknown. No base quality values were provided; no much bigger clone lies one nucleotide off.

Library prep was done by the immunoSEQ multiplex PCR assay. This immuneACCESS table, as held by TCRdb, lists in-frame sequences with V and J called but not all clones. Of the missing ones, under half trace to an unresolved V gene in checked studies; the others have no known cause. The sample includes 90,000 or so clones, with more than 85% observed a single time. Roughly 1.2% of the sample goes to the ten largest clones. CDR1 and CDR2, per the germline V gene, are ENHRY and SYGVKD. V is shortened by 7 bases, J by 1 base, and the region joining them spans 12 bases. Inclusive of the bounding cysteine and phenylalanine, the CDR3 is 14 residues long. Of the read, only the CDR3 DNA is kept; its 42 bases are in frame from base 1.

This TCR was sampled from a woman in her 50s in good health. The sequencing sample was made of blood. The chain was built from TRBV10-3 and TRBJ2-3; the D region possibly corresponds to TRBD2 (6 bases align). Read as DNA, the sequence is TGTGCCATCACGCGGGGTTTGGGCACAGATACGCAGTATTTT. Its protein is CAITRGLGTDTQYF.